The entry below gives a single T cell receptor (beta chain) sequence along with its context. Its antigen is currently unknown. This sample is drawn from a study of Ad26.COV2.S vaccination and SARS-CoV-2 variants. About the study: Ad26.COV2.S, an intramuscular injection, was given once or twice 56 days apart. Findings and caveats of the study: CD8+ and CD4+ T cells specific for spike reportedly responded with substantial breadth after vaccination.

Treatment here: about 20 received Ad26.COV2.S at low or high dose, single or two shots; about 5 received placebo; per-sample allocation not given. Day 63 after the first injection of vaccine or placebo was the sampling time. The data were produced by immunoSEQ multiplex PCR, yet TCRdb's version contains in-frame clones alone and is incomplete. The table records hundreds of thousands of clones, around 87% of them present only once. Germline CDR1 DFQATT, CDR2 SNEGSKA (reference sequence). Trimming took off 3 bases at V and 5 bases at J, with 10 bases between the two ends. The CDR3 runs to 13 residues. V usage is TRBV20-1 and J usage is TRBJ2-2; the D is unclear. Specimen: peripheral blood, collected in a trial of Ad26.COV2.S vaccine versus placebo. This TCR was recovered from a person between 18 and 65 years old who received the Ad26.COV2.S COVID-19 vaccine or a placebo. CDR3 DNA sequence: TGCAGTGCTAGTCGGCAGCAAACCGGGGAGCTGTTTTTT. It yields the protein CSASRQQTGELFF.